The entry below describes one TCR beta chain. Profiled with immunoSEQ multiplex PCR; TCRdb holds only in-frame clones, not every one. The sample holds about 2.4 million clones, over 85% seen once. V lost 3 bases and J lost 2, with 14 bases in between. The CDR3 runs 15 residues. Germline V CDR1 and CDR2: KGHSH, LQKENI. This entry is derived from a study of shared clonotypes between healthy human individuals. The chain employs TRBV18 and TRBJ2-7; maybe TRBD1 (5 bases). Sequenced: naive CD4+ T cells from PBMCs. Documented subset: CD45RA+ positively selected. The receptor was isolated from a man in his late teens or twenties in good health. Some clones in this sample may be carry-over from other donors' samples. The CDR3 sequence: CASSPTQGSTYEQYF. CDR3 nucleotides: TGTGCCAGCTCACCTACCCAGGGCTCAACCTACGAGCAGTACTTC.